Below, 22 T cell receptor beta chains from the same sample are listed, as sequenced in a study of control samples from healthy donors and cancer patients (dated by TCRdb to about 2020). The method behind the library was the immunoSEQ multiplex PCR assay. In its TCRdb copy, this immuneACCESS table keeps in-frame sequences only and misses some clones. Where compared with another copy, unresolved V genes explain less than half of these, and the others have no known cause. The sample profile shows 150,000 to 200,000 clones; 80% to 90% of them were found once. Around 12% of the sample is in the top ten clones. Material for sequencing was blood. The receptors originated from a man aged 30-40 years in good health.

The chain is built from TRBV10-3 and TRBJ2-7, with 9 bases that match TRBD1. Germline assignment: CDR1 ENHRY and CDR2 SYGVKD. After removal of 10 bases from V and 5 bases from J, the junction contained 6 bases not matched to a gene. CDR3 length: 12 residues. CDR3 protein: CATSTGGDEQYF. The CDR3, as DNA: TGTGCCACCTCTACAGGGGGCGACGAGCAGTACTTC.

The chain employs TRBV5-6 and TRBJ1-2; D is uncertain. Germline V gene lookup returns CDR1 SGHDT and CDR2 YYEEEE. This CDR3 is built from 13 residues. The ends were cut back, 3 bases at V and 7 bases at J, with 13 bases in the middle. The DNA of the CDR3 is TGTGCCAGCAGCTCTACAACGGTCCTTGGCTACACCTTC. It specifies CASSSTTVLGYTF.

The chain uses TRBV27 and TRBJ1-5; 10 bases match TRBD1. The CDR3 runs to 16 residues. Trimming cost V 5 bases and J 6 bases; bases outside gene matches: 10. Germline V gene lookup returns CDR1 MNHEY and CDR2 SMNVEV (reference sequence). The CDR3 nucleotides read TGTGCCAGCAGTCTCTACGGGACAGGGGTCTCTCAGCCCCAGCATTTT. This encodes CASSLYGTGVSQPQHF.

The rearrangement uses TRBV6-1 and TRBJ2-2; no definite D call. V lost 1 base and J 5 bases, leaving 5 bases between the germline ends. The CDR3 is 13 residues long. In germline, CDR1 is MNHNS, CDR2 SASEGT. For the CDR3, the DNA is TGTGCCAGCAGTGAAGTCAGGACCGGGGAGCTGTTTTTT. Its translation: CASSEVRTGELFF.

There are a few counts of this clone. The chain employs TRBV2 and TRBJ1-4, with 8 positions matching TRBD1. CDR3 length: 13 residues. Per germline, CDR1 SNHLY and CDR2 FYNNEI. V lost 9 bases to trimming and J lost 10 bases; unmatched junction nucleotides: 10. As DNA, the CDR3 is TGTGCCAGTGGAGGACAGGGAAGGGGAAAACTGTTTTTT. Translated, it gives CASGGQGRGKLFF.

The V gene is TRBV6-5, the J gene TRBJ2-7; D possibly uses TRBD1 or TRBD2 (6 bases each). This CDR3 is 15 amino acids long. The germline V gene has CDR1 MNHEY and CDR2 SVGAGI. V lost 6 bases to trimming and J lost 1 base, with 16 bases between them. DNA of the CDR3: TGTGCCAGCAGCCCCTTTTCGGGGGCGTCCTACGAGCAGTACTTC. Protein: CASSPFSGASYEQYF.

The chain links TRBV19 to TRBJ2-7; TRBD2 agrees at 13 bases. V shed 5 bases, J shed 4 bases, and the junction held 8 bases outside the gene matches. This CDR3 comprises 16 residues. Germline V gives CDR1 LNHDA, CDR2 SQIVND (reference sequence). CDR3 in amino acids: CASSPGLAGEGYEQYF. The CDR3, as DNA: TGTGCCAGTAGTCCCGGACTAGCGGGAGAAGGGTACGAGCAGTACTTC.

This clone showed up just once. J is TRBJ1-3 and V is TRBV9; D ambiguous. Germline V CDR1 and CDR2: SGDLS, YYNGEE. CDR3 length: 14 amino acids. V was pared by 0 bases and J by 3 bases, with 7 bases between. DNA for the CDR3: TGTGCCAGCAGCGTAGAGTACAGTGGAAACACCATATATTTT. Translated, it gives CASSVEYSGNTIYF.

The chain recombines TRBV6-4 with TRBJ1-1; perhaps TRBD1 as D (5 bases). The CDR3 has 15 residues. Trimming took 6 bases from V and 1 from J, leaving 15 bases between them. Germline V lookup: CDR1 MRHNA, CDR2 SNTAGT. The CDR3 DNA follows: TGTGCCAGCAGACGATCGGACGGGGGGAACACTGAAGCTTTCTTT. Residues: CASRRSDGGNTEAFF.

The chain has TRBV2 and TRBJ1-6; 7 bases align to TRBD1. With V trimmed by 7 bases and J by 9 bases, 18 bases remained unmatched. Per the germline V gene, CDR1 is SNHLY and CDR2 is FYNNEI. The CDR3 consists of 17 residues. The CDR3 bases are TGTGCCAGCACTGACCCTCTAACAGGGGATCTTGGTTCACCCCTCCACTTT. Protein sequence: CASTDPLTGDLGSPLHF. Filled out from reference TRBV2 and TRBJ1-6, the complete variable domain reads EPEVTQTPSHQVTQMGQEVILRCVPISNHLYFYWYRQILGQKVEFLVSFYNNEISEKSEIFDDQFSVERPDGSNFTLKIRSTKLEDSAMYFCASTDPLTGDLGSPLHFGNGTRLTVT.

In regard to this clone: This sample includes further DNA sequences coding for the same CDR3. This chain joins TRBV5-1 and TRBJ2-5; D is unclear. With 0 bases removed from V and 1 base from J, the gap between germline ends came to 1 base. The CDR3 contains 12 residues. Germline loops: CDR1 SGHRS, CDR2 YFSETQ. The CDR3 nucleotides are TGCGCCAGCAGCTTGGGCCAAGAGACCCAGTACTTC. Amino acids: CASSLGQETQYF. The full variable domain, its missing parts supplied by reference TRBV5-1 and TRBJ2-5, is KAGVTQTPRYLIKTRGQQVTLSCSPISGHRSVSWYQQTPGQGLQFLFEYFSETQRNKGNFPGRFSGRQFSNSRSEMNVSTLELGDSALYLCASSLGQETQYFGPGTRLLVL.

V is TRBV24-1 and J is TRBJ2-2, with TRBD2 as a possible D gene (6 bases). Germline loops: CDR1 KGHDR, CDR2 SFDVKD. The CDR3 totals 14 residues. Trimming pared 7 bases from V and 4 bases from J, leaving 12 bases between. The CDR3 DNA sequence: TGTGCCACCAGGGGGGGAACGAGCACCGGGGAGCTGTTTTTT. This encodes CATRGGTSTGELFF.

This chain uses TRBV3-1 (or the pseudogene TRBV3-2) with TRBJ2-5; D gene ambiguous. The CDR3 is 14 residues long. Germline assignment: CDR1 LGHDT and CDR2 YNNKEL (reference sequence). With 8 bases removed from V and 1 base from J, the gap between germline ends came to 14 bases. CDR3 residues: CASASLGIQETQYF. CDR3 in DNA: TGTGCCAGCGCCTCATTGGGGATCCAAGAGACCCAGTACTTC.

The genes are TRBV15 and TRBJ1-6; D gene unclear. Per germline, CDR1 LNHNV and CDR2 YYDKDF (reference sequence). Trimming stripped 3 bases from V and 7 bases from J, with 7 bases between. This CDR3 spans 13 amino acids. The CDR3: CATSSEQNSPLHF. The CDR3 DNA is TGTGCCACCAGCAGTGAACAGAATTCACCCCTCCACTTT.

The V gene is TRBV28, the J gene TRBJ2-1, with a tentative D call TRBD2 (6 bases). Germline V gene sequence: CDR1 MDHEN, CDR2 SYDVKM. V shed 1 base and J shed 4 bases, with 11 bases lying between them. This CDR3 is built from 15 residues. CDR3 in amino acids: CASSLFGTSYNEQFF. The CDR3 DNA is TGTGCCAGCAGTTTATTCGGGACTTCTTACAATGAGCAGTTCTTC.

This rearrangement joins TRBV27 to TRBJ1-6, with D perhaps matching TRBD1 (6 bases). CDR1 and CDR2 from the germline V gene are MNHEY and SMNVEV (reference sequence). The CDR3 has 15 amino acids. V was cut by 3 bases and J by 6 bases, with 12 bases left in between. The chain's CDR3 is CASSFLARGNSPLHF. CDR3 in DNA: TGTGCCAGCAGTTTTCTCGCCAGGGGTAATTCACCCCTCCACTTT.

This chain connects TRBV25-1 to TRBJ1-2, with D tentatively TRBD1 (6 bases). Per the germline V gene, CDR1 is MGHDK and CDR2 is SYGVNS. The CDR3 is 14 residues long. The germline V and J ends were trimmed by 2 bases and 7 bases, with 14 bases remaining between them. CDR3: CASSEQGRRGGYTF. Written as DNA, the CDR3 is TGTGCCAGCAGTGAACAGGGGAGGAGGGGTGGCTACACCTTC.

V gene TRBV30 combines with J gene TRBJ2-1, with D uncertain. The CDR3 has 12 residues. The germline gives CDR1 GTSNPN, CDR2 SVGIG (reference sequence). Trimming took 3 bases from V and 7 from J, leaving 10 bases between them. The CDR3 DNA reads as TGTGCCTGGAGCCCCGGACGGAATGAGCAGTTCTTC. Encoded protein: CAWSPGRNEQFF.

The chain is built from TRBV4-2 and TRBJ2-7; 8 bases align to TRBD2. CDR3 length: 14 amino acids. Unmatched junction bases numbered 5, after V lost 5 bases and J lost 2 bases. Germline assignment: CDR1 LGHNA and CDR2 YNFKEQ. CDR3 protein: CASSEGGGTYEQYF. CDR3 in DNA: TGTGCCAGCAGCGAAGGCGGGGGGACCTACGAGCAGTACTTC.

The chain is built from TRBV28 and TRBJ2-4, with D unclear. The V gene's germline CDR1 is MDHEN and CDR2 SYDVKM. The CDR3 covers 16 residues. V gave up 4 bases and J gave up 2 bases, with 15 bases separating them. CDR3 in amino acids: CASSSPSQWTKNIQYF. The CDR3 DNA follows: TGTGCCAGCAGTTCCCCTTCACAGTGGACCAAAAACATTCAGTACTTC.

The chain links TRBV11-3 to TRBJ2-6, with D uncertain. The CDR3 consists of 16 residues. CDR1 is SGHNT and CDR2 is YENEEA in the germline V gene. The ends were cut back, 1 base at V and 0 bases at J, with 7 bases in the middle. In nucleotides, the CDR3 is TGTGCCAGCAGCTTAGGGGCCTACTCTGGGGCCAACGTCCTGACTTTC. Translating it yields CASSLGAYSGANVLTF.

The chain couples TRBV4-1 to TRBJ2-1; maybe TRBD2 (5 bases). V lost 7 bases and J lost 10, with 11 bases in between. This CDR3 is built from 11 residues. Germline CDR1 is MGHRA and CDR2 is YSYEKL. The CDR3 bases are TGCGCCAGCAAGGAGGCCGGAGAGCAGTTCTTC. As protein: CASKEAGEQFF.